The 28 T cell receptor beta chains reported below all come from one sample, sequenced in a study of early stage breast cancer tumors. Libraries were prepared by immunoSEQ multiplex PCR; TCRdb keeps only in-frame clonotypes and omits some of them. The sample holds tens of thousands of clones, over 60% seen once. Material for sequencing was blood. All receptors derive from a person in their fifties with breast cancer.

The chain uses TRBV2 and TRBJ2-7, with D tentatively TRBD1 (5 bases). Trimming took 9 bases from V and 5 from J, leaving 20 bases between them. The CDR3 is made up of 14 amino acids. CDR1 and CDR2 from the germline V gene are SNHLY and FYNNEI. The CDR3 here is CARENPRVTHEQYV. CDR3 DNA: TGTGCCAGAGAAAACCCCAGGGTAACGCACGAGCAGTACGTC.

As for this clone: Different DNA sequences within this sample yield the same CDR3. The chain is built from TRBV7-9 and TRBJ1-4; D call uncertain. V gave up 2 bases and J gave up 6 bases, with 13 bases separating them. The germline V gene has CDR1 SEHNR and CDR2 FQNEAQ (reference sequence). The length of the CDR3 is 15 residues. CDR3 protein: CASSLSQGGDEKLFF. In DNA form, the CDR3 reads TGTGCCAGCAGCTTATCCCAAGGCGGGGATGAAAAACTGTTTTTT. Drawing the rest from reference TRBV7-9 and TRBJ1-4, the complete variable domain is DTGVSQNPRHKITKRGQNVTFRCDPISEHNRLYWYRQTLGQGPEFLTYFQNEAQLEKSRLLSDRFSAERPKGSFSTLEIQRTEQGDSAMYLCASSLSQGGDEKLFFGSGTQLSVL.

This chain joins TRBV19 and TRBJ2-3; maybe TRBD1 (6 bases). The V gene lost 1 base and the J gene lost 0 bases, with 8 bases spanning the gap. This CDR3 spans 15 amino acids. In germline, CDR1 is LNHDA, CDR2 SQIVND (reference sequence). CDR3 sequence (DNA): TGTGCCAGTAGTATAGCGAGGGGGAGCACAGATACGCAGTATTTT. It codes for CASSIARGSTDTQYF.

The rearrangement joins TRBV9 to TRBJ2-7; no firm D call. V shed 0 bases and J shed 8 bases, with 18 bases lying between them. The length of the CDR3 is 15 residues. The V gene's germline CDR1 is SGDLS and CDR2 YYNGEE. This CDR3 reads CASSVDPKSTTQQYF. Written as DNA, the CDR3 is TGTGCCAGCAGCGTAGATCCCAAGAGCACTACGCAGCAGTACTTC.

J is TRBJ2-1 and V is TRBV7-3, with a weak D call TRBD2 (6 bases). The CDR3 has 13 amino acids. V lost 5 bases and J lost 9, with 14 bases in between. Germline V gives CDR1 SGHTA, CDR2 FQGTGA. In DNA, the CDR3 is TGTGCCAGCAGCCTGTTCCTGGGGGGTGAGCAGTTCTTC. Its translation: CASSLFLGGEQFF.

The rearrangement links TRBV14 to TRBJ1-1; a possible D gene is TRBD1 (5 bases). The CDR3 loop spans 16 amino acids. V was clipped by 6 bases and J by 1 base, with 18 bases between them. Germline V lookup: CDR1 SGHDN, CDR2 FVKESK. CDR3 residues: CASSPLAGRRNTEAFF. The CDR3 DNA is TGTGCCAGCAGTCCTTTAGCGGGACGCCGGAACACTGAAGCTTTCTTT. Full variable domain (missing parts from reference TRBV14 and TRBJ1-1): EAGVTQFPSHSVIEKGQTVTLRCDPISGHDNLYWYRRVMGKEIKFLLHFVKESKQDESGMPNNRFLAERTGGTYSTLKVQPAELEDSGVYFCASSPLAGRRNTEAFFGQGTRLTVV.

This clone was seen more than once but under ten times. In nucleotides, the CDR3 is TGCGCCAGCAGCCAAGAGCCACAGGGAATTCAGCCCCAGCATTTT. Amino acid sequence: CASSQEPQGIQPQHF. The chain combines TRBV4-1 with TRBJ1-5, with D perhaps TRBD1 (6 bases). The CDR3 covers 15 residues. Germline V gene sequence: CDR1 MGHRA, CDR2 YSYEKL. The V end lost 0 bases, the J end lost 6 bases, and 12 bases lay between the germline ends.

The V gene is TRBV5-1, the J gene TRBJ2-1, with TRBD2 identical over 14 bases. This CDR3 has 17 residues. Germline V gene data show CDR1 as SGHRS and CDR2 as YFSETQ. After removal of 4 bases from V and 0 bases from J, the junction contained 3 bases not matched to a gene. The CDR3 DNA sequence: TGCGCCAGCAGCACCGGGACTAGCGGGAGCTCCTACAATGAGCAGTTCTTC. Translated: CASSTGTSGSSYNEQFF.

This clone has only a few counts. The V call is TRBV5-1, the J call TRBJ2-7, with D possibly TRBD2 on 5 matching bases. There are 11 residues in the CDR3. Germline V gene data show CDR1 as SGHRS and CDR2 as YFSETQ. The V end was cut by 1 base, the J end by 7 bases, with 6 bases between. The CDR3 DNA reads TGCGCCAGCAGCTTGACGGGAGAGCAGTACTTC. It encodes CASSLTGEQYF.

The chain is built from TRBV6-6 and TRBJ2-7; possible D gene TRBD1, 7 bases. Germline V gene lookup returns CDR1 MNHNY and CDR2 SVGAGI (reference sequence). V was cut by 2 bases and J by 1 base, with 12 bases left in between. The CDR3 is made up of 15 amino acids. CDR3 DNA: TGTGCCAGCAGTTACGGCCAGGGGGGATCCTACGAGCAGTACGTC. It translates to CASSYGQGGSYEQYV.

V and J are TRBV5-4 and TRBJ2-7, with 7 positions matching TRBD1. The junction had 11 bases not matched to a gene; V was cut back by 8 bases and J by 3 bases. Per the germline V gene, CDR1 is SGHNT and CDR2 is YYREEE (reference sequence). The CDR3 has 14 amino acids. The CDR3 sequence: CASSAGTDRYEQYF. CDR3 sequence (DNA): TGTGCCAGTAGCGCCGGGACAGATCGCTACGAGCAGTACTTC. Filled out from reference TRBV5-4 and TRBJ2-7, the complete variable domain reads ETGVTQSPTHLIKTRGQQVTLRCSSQSGHNTVSWYQQALGQGPQFIFQYYREEENGRGNFPPRFSGLQFPNYSSELNVNALELDDSALYLCASSAGTDRYEQYFGPGTRLTVT.

This rearrangement joins TRBV9 to TRBJ1-6; D not resolved. V was cut by 4 bases and J by 6 bases, with 11 bases left in between. The germline V gene encodes CDR1 SGDLS and CDR2 YYNGEE. This CDR3 is 14 amino acids long. This CDR3 is CASSSSLTNSPLHF. CDR3 in DNA: TGTGCCAGCAGCTCCTCACTAACTAATTCACCCCTCCACTTT.

This chain connects TRBV7-2 to TRBJ2-1; D uncertain. The germline V gene encodes CDR1 SGHTA and CDR2 FQGNSA. V lost 1 base and J 0 bases, leaving 7 bases between the germline ends. The CDR3 is made up of 15 amino acids. The CDR3 DNA reads as TGTGCCAGCAGCTTAGGTACGAGCTCCTACAATGAGCAGTTCTTC. Translated: CASSLGTSSYNEQFF.

The chain has TRBV5-1 and TRBJ2-7, with TRBD2 as a possible D gene (5 bases). There are 10 residues in the CDR3. Germline values: CDR1 SGHRS, CDR2 YFSETQ. DNA for the CDR3: TGCGCCAGATCTTGCTCCTTCGGGAACGTC. This translates into CARSCSFGNV.

V gene TRBV9 combines with J gene TRBJ2-3; 9 bases align to TRBD1. The CDR3 consists of 13 residues. The V segment lost 2 bases and the J segment 6 bases; nucleotides outside the gene matches: 1. Germline lookup yields CDR1 SGDLS and CDR2 YYNGEE. Here the CDR3 reads CASSVGQGDTQYF. The CDR3 nucleotides read TGTGCCAGCAGCGTTGGACAGGGGGATACGCAGTATTTT.

The chain combines TRBV9 with TRBJ1-2; the match to TRBD1 covers 10 bases. Trimming at V came to 3 bases and at J to 5 bases, leaving 10 bases not matched to a gene. This CDR3 has 16 residues. Germline-derived CDR1 and CDR2 are SGDLS and YYNGEE. The CDR3 here is CASSEPTGTGEYGYTF. The CDR3 coding sequence is TGTGCCAGCAGCGAACCAACCGGGACAGGGGAATATGGCTACACCTTC.

This chain connects TRBV7-2 to TRBJ2-5; perhaps TRBD2 as D (6 bases). CDR1 SGHTA and CDR2 FQGNSA come from the germline V gene. Trimming took 4 bases from V and 4 from J, leaving 13 bases between them. The CDR3 contains 14 residues. CDR3 loop: CASSSGLIGETQYF. CDR3 nucleotides: TGTGCCAGCAGCTCCGGACTAATCGGAGAGACCCAGTACTTC.

The chain recombines TRBV28 with TRBJ1-2, with 9 bases that match TRBD1. The CDR3 consists of 16 residues. Unmatched junction bases numbered 9, after V lost 3 bases and J lost 4 bases. Looked up from germline, CDR1 is MDHEN and CDR2 is SYDVKM. The CDR3 is CASSFPNPGQGYGYTF. DNA of the CDR3: TGTGCCAGCAGTTTCCCTAACCCGGGACAGGGCTATGGCTACACCTTC.

The chain employs TRBV19 and TRBJ2-7, with 13 bases fitting TRBD2. The germline V gene has CDR1 LNHDA and CDR2 SQIVND (reference sequence). Trimming removed 5 bases from V and 3 bases from J; junction bases left unmatched: 13. The CDR3 sequence is 18 residues long. Here the CDR3 reads CASSSGLAGVGPHYEQYF. As DNA, the CDR3 is TGTGCCAGTAGTTCCGGACTAGCGGGAGTGGGTCCTCACTACGAGCAGTACTTC.

The chain is built from TRBV29-1 and TRBJ2-7; 10 positions match TRBD2. The CDR3 has 15 amino acids. Germline lookup yields CDR1 SQVTM and CDR2 ANQGSEA. V lost 5 bases, J lost 3 bases, and 10 bases stayed unmatched. The CDR3 nucleotides read TGCAGCGTTCAATGGGCTAGCGGGAGCAACTACGAGCAGTACTTC. Amino acids: CSVQWASGSNYEQYF.

V usage is TRBV10-1 and J usage is TRBJ1-4; 9 positions match TRBD1. Germline loops: CDR1 WNHNN, CDR2 SYGVQD (reference sequence). V shed 6 bases and J 8 bases; nucleotides not matched to a gene: 7. The CDR3 extends over 14 amino acids. CDR3 amino acids: CASSAGTGREKLFF. For the CDR3, the DNA is TGCGCCAGCAGCGCCGGGACAGGGAGGGAAAAACTGTTTTTT.

This chain uses TRBV5-1 with TRBJ2-3, with D perhaps TRBD2 (6 bases). Trimming pared 6 bases from V and 0 bases from J, leaving 11 bases between. This CDR3 is built from 14 residues. Germline V lookup: CDR1 SGHRS, CDR2 YFSETQ. The CDR3 loop is CASIPGLSTDTQYF. DNA for the CDR3: TGCGCCAGCATACCGGGACTTAGCACAGATACGCAGTATTTT. Variable domain in full (rest from reference TRBV5-1 and TRBJ2-3): KAGVTQTPRYLIKTRGQQVTLSCSPISGHRSVSWYQQTPGQGLQFLFEYFSETQRNKGNFPGRFSGRQFSNSRSEMNVSTLELGDSALYLCASIPGLSTDTQYFGPGTRLTVL.

The rearrangement links TRBV7-2 to TRBJ2-3, with 12 bases lining up with TRBD2. Looked up from germline, CDR1 is SGHTA and CDR2 is FQGNSA. This CDR3 is 16 amino acids long. With 4 bases clipped from V and 0 bases from J, the junction kept 2 bases outside the gene matches. This CDR3 is CASSSTSGGSTDTQYF. CDR3 DNA: TGTGCCAGCAGCTCGACTAGCGGGGGTAGCACAGATACGCAGTATTTT.

This chain links TRBV5-4 with TRBJ1-1, with D unresolved. CDR1 is SGHNT and CDR2 is YYREEE in the germline V gene (reference sequence). The CDR3 is made up of 12 amino acids. V lost 1 base, J lost 1 base, and 2 bases lay in between. The CDR3 DNA is TGTGCCAGCAGCTTGCAGAACACTGAAGCTTTCTTT. Translated: CASSLQNTEAFF.

This clone was observed once. The chain has TRBV9 and TRBJ1-5; TRBD1 matches at 7 bases. The germline CDR1 and CDR2 sequences are SGDLS and YYNGEE. Trimming took 3 bases from V and 1 from J; bases not matched to a gene: 4. There are 15 residues in the CDR3. CDR3 nucleotides: TGTGCCAGCAGCGCCACAGGGGTCAGCAATCAGCCCCAGCATTTT. Translated, it gives CASSATGVSNQPQHF. Together with reference TRBV9 and TRBJ1-5, the CDR3 gives the full variable domain: DSGVTQTPKHLITATGQRVTLRCSPRSGDLSVYWYQQSLDQGLQFLIQYYNGEERAKGNILERFSAQQFPDLHSELNLSSLELGDSALYFCASSATGVSNQPQHFGDGTRLSIL.

The chain has TRBV5-4 and TRBJ2-3; the match to TRBD1 covers 7 bases. Germline V gene data show CDR1 as SGHNT and CDR2 as YYREEE (reference sequence). There are 16 residues in the CDR3. V lost 4 bases and J lost 2; bases outside the gene matches: 10. CDR3 DNA sequence: TGTGCCAGCAGCCCGGGCAGAGGGGGCAACACAGATACGCAGTATTTT. It specifies CASSPGRGGNTDTQYF.

This clone was recorded a few times. This chain links TRBV7-6 with TRBJ1-1; no clear D gene. V dropped 2 bases and J dropped 0 bases, with 10 bases sitting between them. The germline gives CDR1 SGHVS, CDR2 FNYEAQ. The CDR3 covers 15 residues. The CDR3 sequence: CASSLTPSLNTEAFF. CDR3 sequence (DNA): TGTGCCAGCAGCTTAACCCCCAGTTTGAACACTGAAGCTTTCTTT.

This sequence joins TRBV6-5 and TRBJ1-2, with 7 nucleotides matching TRBD1. Germline CDR1 MNHEY, CDR2 SVGAGI. This CDR3 spans 15 amino acids. Losses at the gene ends were 6 bases for V and 2 bases for J; bases not matched to a gene: 9. CDR3 amino acids: CASRYTGTENYGYTF. CDR3 DNA sequence: TGTGCCAGCAGGTATACCGGGACAGAGAACTATGGCTACACCTTC.